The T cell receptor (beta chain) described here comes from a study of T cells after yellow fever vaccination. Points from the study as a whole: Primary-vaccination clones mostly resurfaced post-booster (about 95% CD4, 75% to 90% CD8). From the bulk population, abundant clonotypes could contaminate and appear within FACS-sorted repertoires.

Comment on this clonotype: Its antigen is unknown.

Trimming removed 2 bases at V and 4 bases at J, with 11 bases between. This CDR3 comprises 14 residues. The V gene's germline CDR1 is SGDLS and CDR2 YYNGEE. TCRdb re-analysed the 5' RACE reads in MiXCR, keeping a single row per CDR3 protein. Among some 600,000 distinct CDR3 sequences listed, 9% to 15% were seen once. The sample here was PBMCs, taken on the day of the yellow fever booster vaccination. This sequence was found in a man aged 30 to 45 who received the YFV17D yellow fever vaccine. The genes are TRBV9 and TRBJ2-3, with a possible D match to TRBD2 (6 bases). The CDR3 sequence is CASSVGGSPDTQYF. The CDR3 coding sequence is TGTGCCAGCAGCGTTGGAGGGAGCCCAGATACGCAGTATTTT.